Below, 6 T cell receptor beta chains from the same sample are listed, as sequenced in a study of T cells in Graves' hyperthyroidism and ophthalmopathy. RNA transcripts yielded amplified TCR beta CDR3 regions. The TCR CDR3 first-round RT-PCR relied on the HTBI primer set. Each CDR3 protein is one row after TCRdb ran MiXCR on the multiplex PCR reads. The table lists 400,000 to 600,000 distinct CDR3 sequences, around 15% of them singletons. The sample taken for sequencing was blood. The receptors originated from a woman in her twenties or thirties with Graves' ophthalmopathy.

This clonotype was counted only a few times. V gene TRBV29-1 combines with J gene TRBJ2-1, with 7 positions matching TRBD1. This CDR3 comprises 14 residues. CDR1 and CDR2 (germline): SQVTM, ANQGSEA. V lost 6 bases, J lost 1 base, and 6 bases stayed unmatched. The CDR3 nucleotides are TGCAGCGTGGTTAACAGGGGATCCTACAATGAGCAGTTCTTC. It is translated as CSVVNRGSYNEQFF.

This clonotype showed up many times. The J gene is TRBJ2-7, the V gene TRBV2; 8 positions agree with TRBD2. CDR3 length equals 14 residues. Looked up from germline, CDR1 is SNHLY and CDR2 is FYNNEI. Trimming removed 2 bases from V and 6 bases from J; junction bases left unmatched: 6. The CDR3 bases are TGTGCCAGCAGTGAACCGCGGGAGGAACGCGAGCAGTACTTC. This codes for CASSEPREEREQYF.

This clonotype was seen many times. The chain has TRBV28 and TRBJ2-7; 9 bases are shared with TRBD2. This CDR3 spans 13 amino acids. CDR1 is MDHEN and CDR2 is SYDVKM in the germline V gene. Germline trimming cut 7 bases from V and 4 bases from J; bases unmatched to any gene: 5. The CDR3 nucleotides are TGTGCCAGCACCGGGACTAGCCGTTACGAGCAGTACTTC. This codes for CASTGTSRYEQYF.

This clonotype was picked up a small number of times. This rearrangement joins TRBV7-9 to TRBJ2-7; D ambiguous. This CDR3 has 13 residues. Germline CDR1 SEHNR, CDR2 FQNEAQ (reference sequence). V was clipped by 6 bases and J by 3 bases, with 12 bases between them. CDR3 nucleotides: TGTGCCAGCAGGGAGACTGGAGACTACGAGCAGTACTTC. This encodes CASRETGDYEQYF.

This clonotype was picked up many times. The rearrangement joins TRBV12-3 or TRBV12-4 to TRBJ1-5, with 9 positions matching TRBD1. The CDR3 sequence is 16 residues long. V dropped 6 bases and J dropped 6; count of bases not matched to a gene: 12. This CDR3 reads CASSLGQGGPGQPQHF. The CDR3 DNA reads as TGTGCCAGCAGCCTGGGACAGGGTGGGCCAGGTCAGCCCCAGCATTTT.

This clonotype has a count of ten or more. The CDR3 region is CASSPQAGANNEQFF. In nucleotides, the CDR3 is TGTGCCAGCAGCCCGCAAGCGGGAGCGAATAATGAGCAGTTCTTC. The chain combines TRBV7-3 with TRBJ2-1, with 8 nucleotides matching TRBD2. The CDR3 has 15 residues. Trimming cost V 5 bases and J 7 bases; bases outside gene matches: 10. Germline V gives CDR1 SGHTA, CDR2 FQGTGA. Based on the CDR3 plus reference TRBV7-3 and TRBJ2-1, the full variable domain is GAGVSQTPSNKVTEKGKYVELRCDPISGHTALYWYRQSLGQGPEFLIYFQGTGAADDSGLPNDRFFAVRPEGSVSTLKIQRTERGDSAVYLCASSPQAGANNEQFFGPGTRLTVL.